This T cell receptor beta chain was retrieved from a study of blood T cell repertoires in COVID-19. The CDR3 contains 16 residues. Looked up from germline, CDR1 is KGHSH and CDR2 is LQKENI. Losses at the gene ends were 3 bases for V and 0 bases for J; bases not matched to a gene: 5. Clones were read by immunoSEQ multiplex PCR, and TCRdb kept only the in-frame ones, dropping some. The profile shows about 220,000 clones, 84% of them singletons. The chain couples TRBV18 to TRBJ1-1; TRBD1 matches 9 bases. Sequencing input: PBMCs or T cells enriched from blood (not recorded which). The TCR comes from a woman in her thirties or forties who had recovered from COVID-19. The CDR3 loop reads CASSPPGQGMNTEAFF. The CDR3 bases are TGTGCCAGCTCACCGCCGGGACAGGGAATGAACACTGAAGCTTTCTTT.